This T cell receptor beta chain was documented in a study of early stage breast cancer tumors. Sequencing used immunoSEQ multiplex PCR; TCRdb keeps in-frame clones, though not all of them. The sample has around 78,000 clones, 70% to 85% seen once. The CDR3 sequence is 11 residues long. The trim removed 6 bases at V and 12 bases at J, leaving 4 bases unmatched. Germline CDR1 and CDR2: MNHEY and SVGAGI. Sequenced: blood. The receptor comes from a person aged 55 to 69 with breast cancer. The chain couples TRBV6-5 to TRBJ2-1, with TRBD1 matching 8 bases. Written as DNA, the CDR3 is TGTGCCAGCAGAACCGGACAGGGGCAGTTCTTC. This codes for CASRTGQGQFF.